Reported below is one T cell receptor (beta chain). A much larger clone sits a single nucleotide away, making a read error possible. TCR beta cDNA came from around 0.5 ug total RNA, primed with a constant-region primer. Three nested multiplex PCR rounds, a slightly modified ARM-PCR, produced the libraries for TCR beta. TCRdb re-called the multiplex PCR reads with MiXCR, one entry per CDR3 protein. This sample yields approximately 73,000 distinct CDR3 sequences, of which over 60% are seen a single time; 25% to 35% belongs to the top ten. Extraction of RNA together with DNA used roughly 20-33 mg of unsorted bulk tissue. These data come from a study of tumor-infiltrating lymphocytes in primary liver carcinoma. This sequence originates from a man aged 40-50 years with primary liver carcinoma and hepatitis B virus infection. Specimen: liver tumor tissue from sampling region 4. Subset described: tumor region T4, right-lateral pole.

CDR3 coding DNA: TGTGCCAGCAACCTTCTTCCCGGGACTAGCGGGAGGGTGAACACCGTGGAGCTGTTTTTT. This codes for CASNLLPGTSGRVNTVELFF. The rearrangement links TRBV4-2 to TRBJ2-2; 16 positions agree with TRBD2. CDR1 LGHNA and CDR2 YNFKEQ come from the germline V gene. The CDR3 extends over 20 amino acids.